This TCR beta chain was documented in a study of T cells after somatic rescue of genetic block. This clone has only one observation. V gave up 2 bases and J gave up 8 bases, with 10 bases separating them. Looked up from germline, CDR1 is SGHNT and CDR2 is YENEEA. The CDR3 is made up of 13 amino acids. Method: immunoSEQ multiplex PCR; TCRdb's copy keeps in-frame clones and lacks some. This table has more than 14,000 clones, 72% appearing once. V gene TRBV11-3 combines with J gene TRBJ2-1; D call uncertain. The receptor was isolated from a boy aged 5 to 17. Source material: peripheral blood mononuclear cells (PBMCs). Here the CDR3 reads CASSLYKWDEQFF. The CDR3 bases are TGTGCCAGCAGCTTATATAAGTGGGATGAGCAGTTCTTC.